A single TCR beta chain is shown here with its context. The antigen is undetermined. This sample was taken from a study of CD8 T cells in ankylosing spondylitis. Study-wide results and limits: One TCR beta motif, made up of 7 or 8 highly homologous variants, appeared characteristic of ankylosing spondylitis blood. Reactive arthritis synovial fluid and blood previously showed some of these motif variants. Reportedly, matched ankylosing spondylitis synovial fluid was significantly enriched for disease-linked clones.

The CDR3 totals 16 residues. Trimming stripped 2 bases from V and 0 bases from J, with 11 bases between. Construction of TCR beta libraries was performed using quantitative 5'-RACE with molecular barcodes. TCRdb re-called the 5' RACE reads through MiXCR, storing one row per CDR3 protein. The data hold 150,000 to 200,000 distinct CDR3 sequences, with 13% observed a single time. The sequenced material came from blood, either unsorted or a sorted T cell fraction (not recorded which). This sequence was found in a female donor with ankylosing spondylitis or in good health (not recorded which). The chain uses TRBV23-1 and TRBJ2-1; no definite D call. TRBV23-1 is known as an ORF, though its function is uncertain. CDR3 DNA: TGCGCCAGCAGTCAAGCGCGGCTCAGCTCCTACAATGAGCAGTTCTTC. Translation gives CASSQARLSSYNEQFF.